The next 32 T cell receptor beta chains were all read from a single sample in a study of blood T cells in healthy people across ages. A second roughly 6 to 11 cycle PCR used barcoded and J-beta primers. MiXCR, run by TCRdb on the 5' RACE reads, gives a single entry per CDR3 protein. There are 800,000 to 950,000 distinct CDR3 sequences in the sample; 25% to 30% occur only once, and 10% lies in the top ten. This sample also appeared in a second study, on T cells of mothers and their children.

The specimen sequenced was blood. The receptors shown here come from a woman aged 40 to 50 in good health.

Comment on this clonotype: A junction end diverges from the germline sequence, so it may reflect a read error. For the CDR3, the DNA is TGTGCCGGCAGCTTGGCCGCCTTAGTCCGACAGATTCCCTATGGCTACACCTTC. This gives the protein CAGSLAALVRQIPYGYTF. The rearrangement uses TRBV5-5 and TRBJ1-2, with a weak D call TRBD1 (5 bases). The CDR3 covers 18 residues. Germline lookup yields CDR1 SGHKS and CDR2 YYEKEE (reference sequence).

The chain recombines TRBV4-3 with TRBJ2-3; TRBD2 matches at 10 bases. The CDR3 is made up of 16 amino acids. The germline CDR1 and CDR2 sequences are LGHNA and YSLEER. V was clipped by 4 bases and J by 4 bases; unmatched bases: 8. CDR3 coding DNA: TGCGCCAGCAGCCGTGGTGTAGCGGGGGGAGCAGATACGCAGTATTTT. Its protein product is CASSRGVAGGADTQYF.

This clonotype was picked up many times. The chain recombines TRBV12-3 or TRBV12-4 with TRBJ1-2; D may be TRBD1 (6 bases). CDR3 length: 13 amino acids. V was clipped by 7 bases and J by 5 bases, with 14 bases between them. CDR3 in amino acids: CASTVGAGYGYTF. In DNA, the CDR3 is TGTGCCAGCACCGTGGGGGCTGGGTATGGCTACACCTTC.

The rearrangement uses TRBV5-1 and TRBJ2-3; 9 bases align to TRBD2. V shed 5 bases, J shed 6 bases, and the junction held 13 bases outside the gene matches. This CDR3 region has 16 residues. CDR1 SGHRS and CDR2 YFSETQ come from the germline V gene. CDR3 sequence reads: CASSRRAGGPPDTQYF. The DNA of the CDR3 is TGCGCCAGCAGTCGACGAGCGGGGGGCCCCCCCGATACGCAGTATTTT.

Note on this clonotype: This may come from a read error, since a much larger clone is one base off. The genes are TRBV4-1 and TRBJ2-7; D call uncertain. From germline, CDR1 is MGHRA and CDR2 YSYEKL. This CDR3 has 14 amino acids. V was shortened by 5 bases and J by 1 base, with 12 bases between the two germline ends. This chain's CDR3 is CASSEATPSYEQYF. CDR3 nucleotides: TGCGCCAGCAGCGAAGCGACACCTTCCTACGAGCAGTACTTC.

At least ten counts were recorded for this clonotype. A much larger clone differs from this one at a single base, so this may be a read error. The chain is built from TRBV7-9 and TRBJ2-1, with D possibly being TRBD1 (6 bases). Germline CDR1 and CDR2: SEHNR and FQNEAQ (reference sequence). The CDR3 covers 14 residues. V lost 1 base to trimming and J lost 8 bases, with 12 bases between them. As DNA, the CDR3 is TGTGCCAGCAGCTTAGGACAGGAATGGGATGAGCAGTTCTTC. Its translation is CASSLGQEWDEQFF.

Turning to this clonotype: A much larger clone sits a single nucleotide away, making a read error possible. The chain carries TRBV7-2 and TRBJ1-4, with no clear D. CDR1 and CDR2 from the germline V gene are SGHTA and FQGNSA. The length of the CDR3 is 15 residues. Deletions cut 0 bases from V and 16 bases from J, with 21 bases between. The CDR3 sequence: CASSLAGIRTDTQFF. The CDR3 DNA follows: TGTGCCAGCAGCTTAGCGGGGATACGCACAGATACGCAGTTTTTT.

The chain combines TRBV5-5 with TRBJ2-1, with D possibly matching TRBD2 (5 bases). Germline V gene data show CDR1 as SGHKS and CDR2 as YYEKEE (reference sequence). The CDR3 spans 13 residues. The V gene lost 2 bases and the J gene lost 11 bases, with 14 bases spanning the gap. Here the CDR3 reads CASSLGLTSQQFF. The CDR3 DNA is TGTGCCAGCAGCTTAGGGCTTACTAGTCAGCAGTTCTTC.

V usage is TRBV5-1 and J usage is TRBJ1-1; 8 bases agree with TRBD1. The J segment lost 1 base and the V segment lost 1 base, leaving 12 bases of the junction unmatched. Germline values: CDR1 SGHRS, CDR2 YFSETQ. The CDR3 spans 18 residues. Here the CDR3 reads CASSLLTSGQGRNTEAFF. Written as DNA, the CDR3 is TGCGCCAGCAGCTTGTTAACATCCGGACAGGGCCGGAACACTGAAGCTTTCTTT. Full variable domain (remainder filled in from reference TRBV5-1 and TRBJ1-1): KAGVTQTPRYLIKTRGQQVTLSCSPISGHRSVSWYQQTPGQGLQFLFEYFSETQRNKGNFPGRFSGRQFSNSRSEMNVSTLELGDSALYLCASSLLTSGQGRNTEAFFGQGTRLTVV.

This clonotype was counted between two and nine times. The chain recombines TRBV5-1 with TRBJ1-2, with D perhaps matching TRBD1 (5 bases). Germline CDR1 SGHRS, CDR2 YFSETQ. This CDR3 comprises 15 residues. With 7 bases removed from V and 4 bases from J, the gap between germline ends came to 20 bases. CDR3 amino acids: CASGPGGRGSYGYTF. In DNA form, the CDR3 reads TGCGCCAGCGGCCCCGGGGGACGGGGAAGCTATGGCTACACCTTC.

This chain uses TRBV7-9 with TRBJ2-1; 9 positions agree with TRBD1. The trim removed 7 bases at V and 0 bases at J, leaving 4 bases unmatched. The CDR3 consists of 15 residues. Per the germline V gene, CDR1 is SEHNR and CDR2 is FQNEAQ (reference sequence). DNA for the CDR3: TGTGCCAGCAACCCGGACAGGGGCTCCTACAATGAGCAGTTCTTC. Translation: CASNPDRGSYNEQFF.

V gene TRBV30 combines with J gene TRBJ1-1; D uncertain. Per germline, CDR1 GTSNPN and CDR2 SVGIG (reference sequence). Trimming shortened V by 3 bases and J by 9 bases, and 14 bases separated the two germline ends. This CDR3 has 12 amino acids. CDR3: CAWSARLTKAFF. CDR3 coding DNA: TGTGCCTGGAGCGCTCGGCTCACAAAAGCTTTCTTT.

V is TRBV10-3 and J is TRBJ2-5; possible D gene TRBD2, 7 bases. The CDR3 extends over 15 amino acids. The V and J ends lost 6 bases and 1 base respectively, with 15 bases between them. Germline V gives CDR1 ENHRY, CDR2 SYGVKD. The CDR3 nucleotides are TGTGCCATCAGGACTAGTGGGGGGGCCCAAGAGACCCAGTACTTC. Its protein is CAIRTSGGAQETQYF.

This clonotype was picked up a small number of times. The chain couples TRBV4-3 to TRBJ2-3; D is perhaps TRBD1 (6 bases). The ends were cut back, 5 bases at V and 5 bases at J, with 20 bases in the middle. This CDR3 is built from 16 residues. Germline lookup yields CDR1 LGHNA and CDR2 YSLEER. CDR3 amino acids: CASSGTLSVSVDTQYF. In DNA form, the CDR3 reads TGCGCCAGCAGCGGGACACTCAGCGTTTCGGTAGATACGCAGTATTTT.

This clonotype was detected only a few times. The chain carries TRBV20-1 and TRBJ2-4; the D call may be TRBD1 or TRBD2 (5 bases each). The J call is in doubt because the DNA end fits TRBJ2-7 better. CDR3 size: 12 residues. Germline V CDR1 and CDR2: DFQATT, SNEGSKA (reference sequence). The chain's CDR3 is CSATGPTYEQYF. CDR3 bases: TGCAGTGCTACGGGACCAACCTACGAGCAGTACTTC.

This clonotype has a single count. V gene TRBV5-1 combines with J gene TRBJ1-6; D might be TRBD1 (5 bases). Germline CDR1 is SGHRS and CDR2 is YFSETQ. Trimming pared 0 bases from V and 9 bases from J, leaving 13 bases between. The CDR3 has 15 amino acids. The CDR3 nucleotides are TGCGCCAGCAGCTTGGGTCAGGGAAGGAGTTCACCCCTCCACTTT. Translating gives CASSLGQGRSSPLHF.

There are a few counts of this clonotype. The chain carries TRBV24-1 and TRBJ2-2; D ambiguous. This CDR3 has 13 amino acids. Germline assignment: CDR1 KGHDR and CDR2 SFDVKD. Trimming removed 2 bases at V and 7 bases at J, with 7 bases between. In DNA, the CDR3 is TGTGCCACCAGTGATTACCAGAACGGGGAGCTGTTTTTT. Residues: CATSDYQNGELFF.

There are many counts of this clonotype. CDR3 nucleotides: TGTGCCACCAGTGCCTGGGAGCGGGGCAATGAGCAGTTCTTC. Translation gives CATSAWERGNEQFF. V gene TRBV24-1 combines with J gene TRBJ2-1; 7 bases match TRBD2. The CDR3 consists of 14 residues. Germline values: CDR1 KGHDR, CDR2 SFDVKD. V gave up 5 bases and J gave up 6 bases; unmatched junction bases: 6.

CDR3 nucleotides: TGTGCCAGGGCGACTGGGACAGGGGGGACCGGGGAGCTGTTTTTT. Translated: CARATGTGGTGELFF. The chain joins TRBV2 to TRBJ2-2; 11 positions agree with TRBD1. The CDR3 is 15 residues long. Germline V gives CDR1 SNHLY, CDR2 FYNNEI. The V segment lost 9 bases and the J segment 5 bases; nucleotides outside the gene matches: 8.

The chain combines TRBV5-1 with TRBJ2-1; a weak D match, TRBD2 (6 bases). The CDR3 consists of 15 residues. Trimming took off 0 bases at V and 5 bases at J, with 12 bases between the two ends. Germline V CDR1 and CDR2: SGHRS, YFSETQ. CDR3 DNA: TGCGCCAGCAGCTTGGATCTGGGGAGGAACAATGAGCAGTTCTTC. As protein: CASSLDLGRNNEQFF.

The chain employs TRBV11-3 and TRBJ2-1, with 7 bases identical to TRBD1. Germline CDR1 is SGHNT and CDR2 is YENEEA. The V segment lost 2 bases and the J segment 7 bases; nucleotides outside the gene matches: 8. This CDR3 is 15 amino acids long. In nucleotides, the CDR3 is TGTGCCAGCAGCTTAAGGCAGGGGGTAGGGAATGAGCAGTTCTTC. This encodes CASSLRQGVGNEQFF.

This chain uses TRBV6-1 with TRBJ2-2, with 8 bases identical to TRBD1. This CDR3 spans 14 amino acids. J was trimmed by 10 bases and V by 1 base; bases with no gene match: 5. Germline CDR1 is MNHNS and CDR2 is SASEGT. The chain's CDR3 is CASSEGTGPVELFF. Here the CDR3 DNA reads TGTGCCAGCAGTGAAGGGACAGGGCCGGTGGAGCTGTTTTTT.

V gene TRBV12-3 or TRBV12-4 combines with J gene TRBJ2-1; the match to TRBD2 covers 9 bases. V was pared by 6 bases and J by 8 bases, with 8 bases of the junction left unmatched. The CDR3 spans 14 residues. The CDR3 DNA reads TGTGCCAGCAGCCATAGCGGGGGCCCCGATGAGCAGTTCTTC. As protein: CASSHSGGPDEQFF.

This clonotype was counted many times. V is TRBV6-1 and J is TRBJ2-7; either TRBD1 or TRBD2 may fit D (7 bases each). Trimming cost V 7 bases and J 1 base, with 14 bases left between them. Germline assignment: CDR1 MNHNS and CDR2 SASEGT. CDR3 length: 14 amino acids. CDR3 in DNA: TGTGCCAGCATTCCAGGGGGGGCTTCCTACGAGCAGTACTTC. This codes for CASIPGGASYEQYF.

The chain employs TRBV20-1 and TRBJ2-1; 9 bases align to TRBD2. The CDR3 has 15 amino acids. Germline V gene sequence: CDR1 DFQATT, CDR2 SNEGSKA (reference sequence). The J segment lost 8 bases and the V segment lost 3 bases, leaving 11 bases of the junction unmatched. CDR3 sequence (DNA): TGCAGTGCTAGGGGCCCCGGGACTAGCTTTTATGAGCAGTTCTTC. Amino acid sequence: CSARGPGTSFYEQFF.

This clonotype was detected only a few times. This clone may be a read error of a much larger clone one base away. The chain couples TRBV5-5 to TRBJ1-1; D is undetermined. CDR1 SGHKS and CDR2 YYEKEE come from the germline V gene (reference sequence). The CDR3 totals 13 residues. The V and J ends lost 1 base and 5 bases respectively, with 9 bases between them. In nucleotides, the CDR3 is TGTGCCAGCAGCTTGACCCTACGGACTGAAGCTTTCTTT. Translating it yields CASSLTLRTEAFF. Combining the CDR3 with reference TRBV5-5 and TRBJ1-1 gives the whole variable domain DAGVTQSPTHLIKTRGQQVTLRCSPISGHKSVSWYQQVLGQGPQFIFQYYEKEERGRGNFPDRFSARQFPNYSSELNVNALLLGDSALYLCASSLTLRTEAFFGQGTRLTVV.

In regard to this clonotype: This could be a read error, since a much larger clone is one nucleotide away. V and J are TRBV5-1 and TRBJ1-2; possible D gene TRBD1, 6 bases. Germline V gives CDR1 SGHRS, CDR2 YFSETQ. Trimming cost V 2 bases and J 6 bases, with 11 bases left between them. The CDR3 length is 13 residues. CDR3 DNA: TGCGCCAGCAGCTTCGGAGGGGGACATGGCTACACCTTC. Translation: CASSFGGGHGYTF.

As for this clonotype: The germline gene is not matched at one end of the junction; a read error may be the cause. V and J are TRBV15 and TRBJ2-3; weak D call: TRBD2 (6 bases). This CDR3 has 14 amino acids. Germline loops: CDR1 LNHNV, CDR2 YYDKDF (reference sequence). The CDR3 spells CVTSRPGEADTQYF. The CDR3 nucleotides read TGTGTCACCAGCCGACCGGGAGAGGCAGATACGCAGTATTTT.

The rearrangement joins TRBV5-1 to TRBJ2-5; TRBD2 is a possible D gene (7 bases). The CDR3 spans 16 residues. V was trimmed by 3 bases and J by 5 bases, leaving 20 bases between them. In germline, CDR1 is SGHRS, CDR2 YFSETQ. The CDR3 here is CASSSSLGGGLETQYF. The CDR3 DNA follows: TGCGCCAGCAGCTCCTCTTTGGGGGGGGGCTTGGAGACCCAGTACTTC.

This clonotype was seen repeatedly, ten times or more. The rearrangement links TRBV7-2 to TRBJ2-7; TRBD1 or TRBD2 may be the D gene (5 bases each). CDR3 length equals 16 residues. Trimming left V 5 bases short and J 0 bases short, with 17 bases between. Germline V CDR1 and CDR2: SGHTA, FQGNSA. CDR3 bases: TGTGCCAGCAGCCCAAGGTGGGGCGGGTCCTCCTACGAGCAGTACTTC. It translates to CASSPRWGGSSYEQYF. The variable domain in full, completed from reference TRBV7-2 and TRBJ2-7, reads GAGVSQSPSNKVTEKGKDVELRCDPISGHTALYWYRQSLGQGLEFLIYFQGNSAPDKSGLPSDRFSAERTGGSVSTLTIQRTQQEDSAVYLCASSPRWGGSSYEQYFGPGTRLTVT.

This clonotype has just a few counts. This rearrangement joins TRBV20-1 to TRBJ2-7; 7 bases agree with TRBD2. CDR1 and CDR2 (germline): DFQATT, SNEGSKA (reference sequence). V trimming: 0 bases; J trimming: 4 bases; junction bases outside the gene matches: 18. The CDR3 totals 18 residues. The CDR3 is CSARDSRGYGAGRYEQYF. CDR3 in DNA: TGCAGTGCTAGAGATTCCCGGGGATATGGAGCGGGGAGGTACGAGCAGTACTTC.

Comments on this clonotype: One end of the junction fails to match germline, which may point to a read error. The chain combines TRBV20-1 with TRBJ1-4; 9 bases align to TRBD1. The CDR3 is made up of 15 amino acids. Per the germline V gene, CDR1 is DFQATT and CDR2 is SNEGSKA (reference sequence). The CDR3 nucleotides are TGCAGTGCTAGATTGCCACAGGGGGCTCATGAAAAACGGTTTTTT. Protein: CSARLPQGAHEKRFF.